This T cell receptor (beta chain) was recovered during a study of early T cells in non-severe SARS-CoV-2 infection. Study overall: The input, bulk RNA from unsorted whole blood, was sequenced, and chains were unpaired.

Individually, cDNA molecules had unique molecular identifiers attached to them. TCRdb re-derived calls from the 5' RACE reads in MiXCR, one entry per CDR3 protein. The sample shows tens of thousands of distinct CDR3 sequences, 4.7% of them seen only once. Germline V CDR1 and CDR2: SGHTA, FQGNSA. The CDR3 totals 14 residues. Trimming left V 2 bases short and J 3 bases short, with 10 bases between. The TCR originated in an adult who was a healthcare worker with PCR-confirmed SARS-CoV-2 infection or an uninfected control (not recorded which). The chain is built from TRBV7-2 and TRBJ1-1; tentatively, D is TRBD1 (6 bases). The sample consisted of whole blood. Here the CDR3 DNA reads TGTGCCAGCAGCTTACCGGGACAACACACTGAAGCTTTCTTT. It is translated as CASSLPGQHTEAFF.